The T cell receptor beta chain under discussion was sequenced for a study of T cell responses to AZD1222 COVID-19 vaccine. Comments on this clone: Its specificity is unknown.

Study results and limitations: Seropositive AZD1222 recipients at baseline numbered only five or six. The donor group comprised mostly white British people and more females; the analysis possibly underestimated clonal diversity. Sampling that yielded the repertoires occurred only after the peak T cell response.

Here immunoSEQ multiplex PCR was the method, and the copy in TCRdb shows in-frame clones only, minus some. The repertoire holds tens of thousands of clones, with more than 70% as singletons. Per germline, CDR1 SGHDT and CDR2 YYEEEE. The CDR3 contains 12 residues. Trimming stripped 4 bases from V and 5 bases from J, with 9 bases between. The chain has TRBV5-6 and TRBJ1-2; a weak D match, TRBD1 (5 bases). This TCR came from an adult in good health. The sample in question was peripheral blood, obtained on day 0 of AZD1222 vaccination. The CDR3 nucleotides are TGTGCCAGCAGCAGGGAGGGGTATGGCTACACCTTC. Protein sequence: CASSREGYGYTF. The variable domain in full, with the rest retrieved from reference TRBV5-6 and TRBJ1-2, is DAGVTQSPTHLIKTRGQQVTLRCSPKSGHDTVSWYQQALGQGPQFIFQYYEEEERQRGNFPDRFSGHQFPNYSSELNVNALLLGDSALYLCASSREGYGYTFGSGTRLTVV.